A single sample is the source of the 4 T cell receptor beta chains below, sequenced in a study of blood T cells in healthy people across ages. Combining a sample-barcoded 5' primer with a J-beta primer mix, a second PCR ran for 7 to 11 cycles. From the 5' RACE reads, TCRdb called clonotypes with MiXCR, one entry per CDR3 protein. Of roughly 1,300,000 distinct CDR3 sequences in the sample, approximately 60% were seen once. The sample was blood. Receptors originate from a young man in good health.

There are a few counts of this clonotype. The chain carries TRBV5-1 and TRBJ2-1; 7 positions match TRBD2. Per the germline V gene, CDR1 is SGHRS and CDR2 is YFSETQ. CDR3 length: 16 amino acids. Trimming removed 0 bases from V and 6 bases from J; junction bases left unmatched: 9. As DNA, the CDR3 is TGCGCCAGCAGCTTGGCCTCGGGGGGAAAGAGCAATGAGCAGTTCTTC. This gives the protein CASSLASGGKSNEQFF.

V and J are TRBV7-8 and TRBJ2-7; tentatively, D is TRBD2 (5 bases). The germline gives CDR1 SGHVS, CDR2 FQNEAQ. V was pared by 5 bases and J by 2 bases, with 16 bases between. The CDR3 is 15 amino acids. The CDR3 reads CASSPNPGSPYEQYF. The CDR3 nucleotides are TGTGCCAGCAGCCCCAATCCGGGGTCCCCCTACGAGCAGTACTTC.

This clonotype was counted between two and nine times. This chain links TRBV20-1 with TRBJ2-3; 9 bases map to TRBD1. Trimming removed 6 bases from V and 10 bases from J; junction bases left unmatched: 14. CDR1 is DFQATT, CDR2 SNEGSKA, per germline (reference sequence). CDR3 length: 14 amino acids. The CDR3 DNA reads TGCAGTGCCTCTCCGGACAGGGGATTATTTGCGCAGTATTTT. Amino acid sequence: CSASPDRGLFAQYF.

The table lists this clonotype with a few counts. The rearrangement links TRBV7-9 to TRBJ2-5, with D possibly being TRBD2 (5 bases). Trimming pared 5 bases from V and 5 bases from J, leaving 12 bases between. This CDR3 has 13 amino acids. In germline, CDR1 is SEHNR, CDR2 FQNEAQ (reference sequence). The CDR3 DNA reads TGTGCCAGCAGCCAGACCGGGAAGGAGACCCAGTACTTC. Protein: CASSQTGKETQYF. The full variable domain, completed using reference TRBV7-9 and TRBJ2-5, is DTGVSQNPRHKITKRGQNVTFRCDPISEHNRLYWYRQTLGQGPEFLTYFQNEAQLEKSRLLSDRFSAERPKGSFSTLEIQRTEQGDSAMYLCASSQTGKETQYFGPGTRLLVL.